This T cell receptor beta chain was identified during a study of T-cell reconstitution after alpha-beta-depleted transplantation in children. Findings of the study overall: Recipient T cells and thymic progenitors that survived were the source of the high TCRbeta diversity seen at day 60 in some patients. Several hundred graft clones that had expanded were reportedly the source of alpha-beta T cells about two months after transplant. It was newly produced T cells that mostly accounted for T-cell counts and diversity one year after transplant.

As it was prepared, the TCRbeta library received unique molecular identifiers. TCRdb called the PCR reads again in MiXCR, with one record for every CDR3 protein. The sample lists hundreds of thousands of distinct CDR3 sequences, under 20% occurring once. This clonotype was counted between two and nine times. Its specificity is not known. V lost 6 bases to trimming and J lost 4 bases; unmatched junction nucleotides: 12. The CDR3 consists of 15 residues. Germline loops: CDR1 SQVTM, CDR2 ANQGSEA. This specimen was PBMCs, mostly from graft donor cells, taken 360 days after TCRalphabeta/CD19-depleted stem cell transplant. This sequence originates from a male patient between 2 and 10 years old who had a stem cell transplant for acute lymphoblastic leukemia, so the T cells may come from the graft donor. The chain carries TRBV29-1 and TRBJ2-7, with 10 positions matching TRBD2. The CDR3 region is CSVYSRTSGWYEQYF. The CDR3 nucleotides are TGCAGCGTCTACTCCCGGACTAGCGGTTGGTACGAGCAGTACTTC.